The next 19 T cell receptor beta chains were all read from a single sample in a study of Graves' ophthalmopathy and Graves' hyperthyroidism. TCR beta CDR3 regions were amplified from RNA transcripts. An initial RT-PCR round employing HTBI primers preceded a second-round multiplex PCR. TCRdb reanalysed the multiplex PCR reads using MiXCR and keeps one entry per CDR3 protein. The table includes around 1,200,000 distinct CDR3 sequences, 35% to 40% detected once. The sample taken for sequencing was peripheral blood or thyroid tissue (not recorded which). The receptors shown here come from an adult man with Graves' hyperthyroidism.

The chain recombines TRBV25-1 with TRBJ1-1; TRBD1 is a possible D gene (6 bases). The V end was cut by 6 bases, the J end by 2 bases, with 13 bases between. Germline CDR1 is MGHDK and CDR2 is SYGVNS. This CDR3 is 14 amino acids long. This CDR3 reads CASRTGTSNTEAFF. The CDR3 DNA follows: TGTGCCAGCAGGACCGGGACATCTAACACTGAAGCTTTCTTT.

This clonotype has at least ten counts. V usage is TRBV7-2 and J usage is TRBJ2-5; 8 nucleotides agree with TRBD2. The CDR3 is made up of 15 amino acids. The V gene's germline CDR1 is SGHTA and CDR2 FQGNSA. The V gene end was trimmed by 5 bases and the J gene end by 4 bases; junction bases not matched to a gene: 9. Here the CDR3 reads CASSQTSGRGETQYF. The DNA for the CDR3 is TGTGCCAGCAGCCAAACTAGCGGAAGAGGAGAGACCCAGTACTTC.

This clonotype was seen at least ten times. The CDR3, as DNA: TGTGCCAGCAGCTTAGCCTCACTAGCGGGAGTTCCCGGGGAGCTGTTTTTT. Protein sequence: CASSLASLAGVPGELFF. The genes are TRBV7-3 and TRBJ2-2; the match to TRBD2 covers 11 bases. Trimming cost V 2 bases and J 6 bases; bases outside gene matches: 8. CDR1 and CDR2 from the germline V gene are SGHTA and FQGTGA. The CDR3 is 17 residues long.

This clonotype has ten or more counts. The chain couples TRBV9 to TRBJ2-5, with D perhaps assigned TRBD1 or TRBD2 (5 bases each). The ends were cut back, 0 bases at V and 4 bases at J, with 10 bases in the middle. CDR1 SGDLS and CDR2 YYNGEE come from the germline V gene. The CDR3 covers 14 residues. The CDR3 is CASSVGGRRETQYF. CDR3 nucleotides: TGTGCCAGCAGCGTAGGGGGGAGAAGAGAGACCCAGTACTTC.

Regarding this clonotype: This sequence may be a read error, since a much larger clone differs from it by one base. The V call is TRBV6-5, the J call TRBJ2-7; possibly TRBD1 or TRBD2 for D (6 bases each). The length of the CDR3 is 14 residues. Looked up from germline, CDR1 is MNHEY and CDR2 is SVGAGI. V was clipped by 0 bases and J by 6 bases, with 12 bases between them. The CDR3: CASSYSQGRTEQYF. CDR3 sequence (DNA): TGTGCCAGCAGTTACTCGCAGGGGAGGACCGAGCAGTACTTC.

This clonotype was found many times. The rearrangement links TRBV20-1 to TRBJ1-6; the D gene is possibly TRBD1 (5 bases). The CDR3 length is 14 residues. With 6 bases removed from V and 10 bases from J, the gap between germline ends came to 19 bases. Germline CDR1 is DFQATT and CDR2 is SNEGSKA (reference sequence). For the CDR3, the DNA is TGCAGTGCGAGCCTGACGGACATTGGGTCACCCCTCCACTTT. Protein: CSASLTDIGSPLHF.

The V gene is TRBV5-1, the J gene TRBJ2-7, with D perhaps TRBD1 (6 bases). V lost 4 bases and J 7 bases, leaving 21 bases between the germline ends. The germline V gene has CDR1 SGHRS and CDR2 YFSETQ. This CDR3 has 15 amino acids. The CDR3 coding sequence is TGCGCCAGCAGCCGTGGACAGCGCACCTACGGGGAGCAGTACTTC. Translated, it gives CASSRGQRTYGEQYF.

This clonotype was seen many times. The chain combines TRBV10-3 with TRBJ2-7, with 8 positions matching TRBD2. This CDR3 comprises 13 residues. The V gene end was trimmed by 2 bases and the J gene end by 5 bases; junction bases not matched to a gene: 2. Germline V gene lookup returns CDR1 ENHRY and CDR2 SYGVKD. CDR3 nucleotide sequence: TGTGCCATCAGTGAGATTAGCGGGGACGAGCAGTACTTC. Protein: CAISEISGDEQYF.

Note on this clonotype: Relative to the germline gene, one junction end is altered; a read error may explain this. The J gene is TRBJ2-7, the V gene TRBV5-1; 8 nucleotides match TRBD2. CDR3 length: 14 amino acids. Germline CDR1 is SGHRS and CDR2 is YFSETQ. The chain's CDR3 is CAGSLLAGGYEQYF. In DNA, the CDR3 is TGCGCCGGCAGCTTGTTGGCGGGGGGCTACGAGCAGTACTTC.

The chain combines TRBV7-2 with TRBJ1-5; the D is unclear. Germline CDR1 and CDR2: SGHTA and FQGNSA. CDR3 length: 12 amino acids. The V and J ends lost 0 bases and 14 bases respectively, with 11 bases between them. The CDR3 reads CASSLARWAEHF. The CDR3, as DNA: TGTGCCAGCAGCTTAGCGCGGTGGGCCGAGCATTTT.

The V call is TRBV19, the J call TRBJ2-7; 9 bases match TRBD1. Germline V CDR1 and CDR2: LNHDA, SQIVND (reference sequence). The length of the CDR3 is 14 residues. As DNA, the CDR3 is TGTGTCAGCAGCTGGGGACAGGGCGACTACGAGCAGTACTTC. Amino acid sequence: CVSSWGQGDYEQYF.

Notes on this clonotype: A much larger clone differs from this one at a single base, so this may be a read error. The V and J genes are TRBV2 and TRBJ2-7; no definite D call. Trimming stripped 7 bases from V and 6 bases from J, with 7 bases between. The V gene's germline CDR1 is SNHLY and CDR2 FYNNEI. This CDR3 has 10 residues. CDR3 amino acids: CASKATEQYF. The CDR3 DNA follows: TGTGCCAGCAAGGCGACCGAGCAGTACTTC.

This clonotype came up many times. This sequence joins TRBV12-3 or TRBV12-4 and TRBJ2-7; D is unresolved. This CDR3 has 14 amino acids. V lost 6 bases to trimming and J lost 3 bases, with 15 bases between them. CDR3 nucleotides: TGTGCCAGCAGCCCCCCCGGCCTTGGCTACGAGCAGTACTTC. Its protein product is CASSPPGLGYEQYF.

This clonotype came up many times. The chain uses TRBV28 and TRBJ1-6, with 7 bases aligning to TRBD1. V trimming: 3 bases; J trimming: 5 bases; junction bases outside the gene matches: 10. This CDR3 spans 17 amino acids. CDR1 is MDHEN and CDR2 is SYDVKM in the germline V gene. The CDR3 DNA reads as TGTGCCAGCAGTTTCAAGACAGGGTATCGAAATAATTCACCCCTCCACTTT. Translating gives CASSFKTGYRNNSPLHF.

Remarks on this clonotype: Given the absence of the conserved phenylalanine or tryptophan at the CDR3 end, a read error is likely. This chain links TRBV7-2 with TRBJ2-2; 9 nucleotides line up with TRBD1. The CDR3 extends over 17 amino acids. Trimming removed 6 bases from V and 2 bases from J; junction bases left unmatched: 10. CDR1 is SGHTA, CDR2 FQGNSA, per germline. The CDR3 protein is CASRGGQGVYNTGELFS. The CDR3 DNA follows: TGTGCCAGCAGGGGGGGACAGGGAGTTTATAACACCGGGGAGCTGTTTTCT.

The CDR3, as DNA: TGTGCCATCAGTCCCGACAGGCTGAACACTGAAGCTTTCTTT. Its protein is CAISPDRLNTEAFF. The chain joins TRBV10-3 to TRBJ1-1; a possible D gene is TRBD1 (6 bases). Germline V gene sequence: CDR1 ENHRY, CDR2 SYGVKD. The ends were cut back, 5 bases at V and 0 bases at J, with 10 bases in the middle. There are 14 residues in the CDR3.

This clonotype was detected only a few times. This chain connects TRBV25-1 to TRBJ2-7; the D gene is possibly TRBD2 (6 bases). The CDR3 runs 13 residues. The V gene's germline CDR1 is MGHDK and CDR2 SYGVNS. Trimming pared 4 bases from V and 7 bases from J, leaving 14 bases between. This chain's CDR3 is CASSAGLYNEQYF. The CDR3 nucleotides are TGTGCCAGCAGTGCGGGACTGTACAATGAGCAGTACTTC.

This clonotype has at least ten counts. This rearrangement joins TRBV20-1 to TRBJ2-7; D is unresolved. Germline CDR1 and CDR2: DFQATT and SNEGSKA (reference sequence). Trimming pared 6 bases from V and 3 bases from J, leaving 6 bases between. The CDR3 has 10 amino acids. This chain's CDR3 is CSALDYEQYF. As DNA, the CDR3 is TGCAGTGCCCTGGACTACGAGCAGTACTTC.

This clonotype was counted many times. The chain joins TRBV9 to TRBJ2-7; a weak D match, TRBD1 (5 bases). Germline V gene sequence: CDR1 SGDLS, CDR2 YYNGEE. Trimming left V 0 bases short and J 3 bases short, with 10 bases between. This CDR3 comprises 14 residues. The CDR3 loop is CASSVGRTSYEQYF. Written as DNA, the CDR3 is TGTGCCAGCAGCGTAGGACGGACAAGCTACGAGCAGTACTTC.